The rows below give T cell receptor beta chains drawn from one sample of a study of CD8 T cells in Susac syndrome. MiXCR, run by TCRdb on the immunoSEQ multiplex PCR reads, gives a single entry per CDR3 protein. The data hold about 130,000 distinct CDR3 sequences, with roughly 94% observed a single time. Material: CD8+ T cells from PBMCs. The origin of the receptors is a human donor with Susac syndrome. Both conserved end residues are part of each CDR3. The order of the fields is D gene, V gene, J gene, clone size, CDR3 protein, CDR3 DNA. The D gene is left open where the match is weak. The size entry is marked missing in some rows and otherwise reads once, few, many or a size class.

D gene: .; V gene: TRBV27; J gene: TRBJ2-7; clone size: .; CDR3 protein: CASSYKRSSGFEQYF; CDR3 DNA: TGTGCCAGCAGTTACAAACGCTCGTCAGGTTTCGAGCAGTACTTC
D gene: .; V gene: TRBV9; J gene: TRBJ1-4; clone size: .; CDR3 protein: CASGGQLNEKLFF; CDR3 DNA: TGTGCCAGCGGTGGACAGCTTAATGAAAAACTGTTTTTT
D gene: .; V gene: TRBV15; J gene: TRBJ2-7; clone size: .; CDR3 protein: CATSVGGWEQYF; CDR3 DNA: TGTGCCACCAGCGTCGGGGGCTGGGAGCAGTACTTC
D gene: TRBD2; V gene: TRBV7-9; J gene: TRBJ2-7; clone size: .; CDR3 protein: CASSLGGLAAPAGEQYF; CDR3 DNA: TGTGCCAGCAGCTTAGGGGGACTAGCGGCCCCAGCGGGGGAGCAGTACTTC
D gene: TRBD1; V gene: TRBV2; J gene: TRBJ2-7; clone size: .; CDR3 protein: CASSGQGRNIYEQYF; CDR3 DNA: TGTGCCAGCAGTGGACAGGGGCGAAATATTTACGAGCAGTACTTC
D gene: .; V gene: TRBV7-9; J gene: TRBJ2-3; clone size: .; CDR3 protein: CASSFVTDTQYF; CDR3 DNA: TGTGCCAGCAGCTTTGTAACAGATACGCAGTATTTT
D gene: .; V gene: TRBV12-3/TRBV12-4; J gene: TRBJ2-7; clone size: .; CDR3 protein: CASTLGQTYEQYF; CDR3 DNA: TGTGCCAGCACTTTAGGACAGACCTACGAGCAGTACTTC
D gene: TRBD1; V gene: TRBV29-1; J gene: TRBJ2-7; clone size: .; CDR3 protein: CSVADRGPEQYF; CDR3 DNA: TGCAGCGTTGCGGACAGGGGTCCGGAGCAGTACTTC
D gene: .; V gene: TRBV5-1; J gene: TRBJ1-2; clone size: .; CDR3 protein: CASSPFGAGLDYGYTF; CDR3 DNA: TGCGCCAGCAGCCCGTTCGGGGCAGGGTTGGACTATGGCTACACCTTC
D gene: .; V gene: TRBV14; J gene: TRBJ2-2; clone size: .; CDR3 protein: CASSQNSGAGELFF; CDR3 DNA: TGTGCCAGCAGCCAGAACAGTGGGGCCGGGGAGCTGTTTTTT
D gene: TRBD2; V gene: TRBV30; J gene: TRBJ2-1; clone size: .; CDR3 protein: CAWSVLAGGLREQFF; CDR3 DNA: TGTGCCTGGAGTGTTCTAGCGGGAGGGCTTAGGGAGCAGTTCTTC
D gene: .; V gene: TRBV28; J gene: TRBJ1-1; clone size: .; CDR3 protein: CASLPVGGGNTEAFF; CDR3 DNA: TGTGCCAGCCTCCCGGTCGGCGGAGGGAACACTGAAGCTTTCTTT
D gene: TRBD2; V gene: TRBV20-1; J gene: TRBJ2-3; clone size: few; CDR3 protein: CSAPTPPSGVTDTQYF; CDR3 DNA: TGCAGTGCTCCCACCCCCCCCAGCGGGGTCACAGATACGCAGTATTTT
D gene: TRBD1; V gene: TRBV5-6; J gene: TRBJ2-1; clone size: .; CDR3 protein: CASGGQGFNEQFF; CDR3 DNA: TGTGCCAGCGGCGGACAGGGGTTTAATGAGCAGTTCTTC
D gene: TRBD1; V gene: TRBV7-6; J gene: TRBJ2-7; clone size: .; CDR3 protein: CAINTGAYEQYF; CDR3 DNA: TGTGCCATCAATACAGGGGCCTACGAGCAGTACTTC
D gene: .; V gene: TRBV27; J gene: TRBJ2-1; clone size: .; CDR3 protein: CASSLSGLLYNEQFF; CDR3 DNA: TGTGCCAGCAGTTTATCGGGACTCCTGTACAATGAGCAGTTCTTC
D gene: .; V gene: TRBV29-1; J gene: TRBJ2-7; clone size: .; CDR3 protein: CSVEEWGEEQYF; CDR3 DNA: TGCAGCGTTGAAGAATGGGGGGAAGAGCAGTACTTC
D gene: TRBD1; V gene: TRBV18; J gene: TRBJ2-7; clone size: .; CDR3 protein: CASSYSSQGARWYEQYF; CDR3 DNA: TGTGCCAGCTCGTACTCTTCTCAGGGGGCTAGGTGGTACGAGCAGTACTTC
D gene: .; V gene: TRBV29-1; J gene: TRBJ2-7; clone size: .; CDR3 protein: CSAYLQDYEQYF; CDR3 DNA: TGCAGCGCCTATTTACAGGACTACGAGCAGTACTTC
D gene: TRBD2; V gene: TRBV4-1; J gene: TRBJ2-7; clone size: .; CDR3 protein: CASSPRASNGGSSYEQYF; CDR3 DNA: TGCGCCAGCAGCCCTCGGGCATCGAACGGGGGGAGCTCCTACGAGCAGTACTTC
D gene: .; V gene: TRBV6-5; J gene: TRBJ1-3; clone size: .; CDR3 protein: CASSYHWQVPSGNTIYF; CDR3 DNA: TGTGCCAGCAGTTACCATTGGCAGGTACCCTCTGGAAACACCATATATTTT
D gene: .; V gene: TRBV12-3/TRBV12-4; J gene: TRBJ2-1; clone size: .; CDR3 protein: CASSQRADRQSSYNEQFF; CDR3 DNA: TGTGCCAGCAGTCAAAGGGCCGACAGGCAGAGCTCCTACAATGAGCAGTTCTTC
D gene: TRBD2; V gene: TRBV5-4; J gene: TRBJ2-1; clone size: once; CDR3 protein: CASSFWREAYNEQFF; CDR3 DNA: TGTGCCAGCAGCTTCTGGCGGGAGGCCTACAATGAGCAGTTCTTC
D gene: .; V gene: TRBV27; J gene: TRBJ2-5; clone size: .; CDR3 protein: CASSFGVAQETQYF; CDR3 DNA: TGTGCCAGCAGTTTTGGGGTAGCCCAAGAGACCCAGTACTTC
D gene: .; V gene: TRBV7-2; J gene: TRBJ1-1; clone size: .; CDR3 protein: CASSSRAHPEAFF; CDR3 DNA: TGTGCCAGCAGCTCCCGGGCGCACCCTGAAGCTTTCTTT
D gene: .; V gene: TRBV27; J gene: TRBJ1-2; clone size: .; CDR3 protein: CASSLSWDGQNYGYTF; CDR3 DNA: TGTGCCAGCAGTTTATCGTGGGACGGCCAAAACTATGGCTACACCTTC
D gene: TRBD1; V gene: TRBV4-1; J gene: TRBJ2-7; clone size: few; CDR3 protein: CASSHLGQIYEQYF; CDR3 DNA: TGCGCCAGCAGCCATTTGGGACAGATTTACGAGCAGTACTTC
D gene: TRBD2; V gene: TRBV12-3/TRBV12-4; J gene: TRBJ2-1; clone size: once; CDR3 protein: CASSSLGLAGYNEQFF; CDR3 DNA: TGTGCCAGCAGCTCCCTCGGACTAGCGGGGTACAATGAGCAGTTCTTC
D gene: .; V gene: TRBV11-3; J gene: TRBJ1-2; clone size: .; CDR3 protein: CASSPDDRRSGYTF; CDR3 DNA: TGTGCCAGCAGCCCCGACGACAGACGTTCGGGCTACACCTTC
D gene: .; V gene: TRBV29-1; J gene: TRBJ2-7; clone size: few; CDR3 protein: CSAKGTPAYEQYF; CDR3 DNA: TGCAGCGCCAAGGGGACCCCAGCCTACGAGCAGTACTTC
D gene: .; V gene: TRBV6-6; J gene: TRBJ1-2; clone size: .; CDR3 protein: CASSQQVDYGYTF; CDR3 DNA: TGTGCCAGCAGTCAACAGGTCGACTATGGCTACACCTTC
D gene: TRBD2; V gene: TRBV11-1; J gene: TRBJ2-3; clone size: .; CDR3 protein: CASSQLAGLADTQYF; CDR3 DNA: TGTGCCAGCAGCCAACTAGCGGGATTGGCAGATACGCAGTATTTT
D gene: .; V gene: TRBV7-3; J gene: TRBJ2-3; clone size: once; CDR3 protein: CASSQGLVGTDTQYF; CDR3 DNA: TGTGCCAGCAGTCAAGGGCTGGTGGGCACAGATACGCAGTATTTT
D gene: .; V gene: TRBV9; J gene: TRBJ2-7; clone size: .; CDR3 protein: CASSPSTSRSFEQYF; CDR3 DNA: TGTGCCAGCAGCCCTTCGACTAGTAGGTCCTTCGAGCAGTACTTC
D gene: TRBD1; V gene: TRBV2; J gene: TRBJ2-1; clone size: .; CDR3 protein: CASSDPGQGLNEQFF; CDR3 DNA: TGTGCCAGCAGCGACCCGGGACAGGGACTCAATGAGCAGTTCTTC
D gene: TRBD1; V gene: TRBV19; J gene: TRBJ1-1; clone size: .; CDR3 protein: CASSPPTGWLGTEAFF; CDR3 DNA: TGTGCCAGTAGTCCTCCGACAGGGTGGTTGGGCACTGAAGCTTTCTTT
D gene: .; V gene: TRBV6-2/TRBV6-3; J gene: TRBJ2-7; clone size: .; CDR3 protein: CASASGYEQYF; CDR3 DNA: TGTGCCAGCGCGTCGGGCTACGAGCAGTACTTC
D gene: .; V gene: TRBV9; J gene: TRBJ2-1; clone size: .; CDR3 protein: CASSESGSSYNEQFF; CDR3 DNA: TGTGCCAGCAGTGAAAGCGGAAGCTCCTACAATGAGCAGTTCTTC
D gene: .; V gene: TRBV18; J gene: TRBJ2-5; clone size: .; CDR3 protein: CASSPPDGAPPQETQYF; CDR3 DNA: TGTGCCAGCTCGCCCCCGGACGGGGCTCCCCCCCAAGAGACCCAGTACTTC
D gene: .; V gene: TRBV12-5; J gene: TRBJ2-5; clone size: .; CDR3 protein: CASGFPDARETQYF; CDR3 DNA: TGTGCTAGTGGTTTTCCGGACGCCAGGGAGACCCAGTACTTC
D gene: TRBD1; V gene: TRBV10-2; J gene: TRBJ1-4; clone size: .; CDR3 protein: CASRDSDELFF; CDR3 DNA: TGCGCCAGCCGGGACAGTGATGAACTGTTTTTT
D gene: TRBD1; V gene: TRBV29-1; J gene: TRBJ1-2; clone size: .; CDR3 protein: CSVEDLRQGADGYTF; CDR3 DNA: TGCAGCGTTGAAGATCTTAGGCAGGGGGCGGATGGCTACACCTTC
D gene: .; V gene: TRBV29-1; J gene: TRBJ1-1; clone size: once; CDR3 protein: CSASQGQAFF; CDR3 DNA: TGCAGCGCCTCACAGGGACAAGCTTTCTTT
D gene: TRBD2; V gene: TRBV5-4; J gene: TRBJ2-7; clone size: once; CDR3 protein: CASSPQAGGGEQYF; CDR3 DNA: TGTGCCAGCAGCCCCCAAGCGGGAGGCGGCGAGCAGTACTTC
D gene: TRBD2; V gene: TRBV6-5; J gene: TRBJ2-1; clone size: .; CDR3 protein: CASRPASGNYEQFF; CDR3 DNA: TGTGCCAGCAGGCCTGCTAGCGGGAACTATGAGCAGTTCTTC
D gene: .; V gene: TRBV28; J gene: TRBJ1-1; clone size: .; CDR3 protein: CASSLSDSEAFF; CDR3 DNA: TGTGCCAGCAGTTTATCCGATTCTGAAGCTTTCTTT
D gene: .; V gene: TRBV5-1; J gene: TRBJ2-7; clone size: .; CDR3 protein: CASSFDLF; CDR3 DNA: TGCGCCAGCAGCTTTGATCTCTTC
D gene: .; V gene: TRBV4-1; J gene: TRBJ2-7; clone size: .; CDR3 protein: CASSELEYEQYF; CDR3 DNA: TGCGCCAGCAGCGAGCTGGAGTACGAGCAGTACTTC
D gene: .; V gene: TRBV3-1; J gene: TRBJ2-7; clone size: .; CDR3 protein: CASSRDMSDEQYF; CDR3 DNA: TGTGCCAGCAGCCGGGACATGTCCGACGAGCAGTACTTC
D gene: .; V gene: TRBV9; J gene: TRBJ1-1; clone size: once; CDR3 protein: CASSVDVMNTEAFF; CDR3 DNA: TGTGCCAGCAGCGTAGATGTCATGAACACTGAAGCTTTCTTT
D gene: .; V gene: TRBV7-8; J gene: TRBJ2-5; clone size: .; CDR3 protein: CASSSRAQETQYF; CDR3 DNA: TGTGCCAGCAGCAGTCGTGCCCAAGAGACCCAGTACTTC
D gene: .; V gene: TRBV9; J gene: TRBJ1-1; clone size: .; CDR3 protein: CASSAHTGGGGTEAFF; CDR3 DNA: TGTGCCAGCAGCGCACACACGGGAGGAGGGGGCACTGAAGCTTTCTTT